The present T cell receptor (beta chain) was sequenced within a study of T cells in Graves' hyperthyroidism and ophthalmopathy. RNA transcripts provided the source from which TCR beta CDR3 regions were amplified. During a first-round RT-PCR of the TCR CDR3, the HTBI primer set was used. One entry per CDR3 protein results from TCRdb running MiXCR on the multiplex PCR reads. Among about 320,000 distinct CDR3 sequences listed, roughly 15% were seen once. The CDR3 length is 13 residues. Germline V gene sequence: CDR1 DFQATT, CDR2 SNEGSKA (reference sequence). V was trimmed by 1 base and J by 7 bases, leaving 11 bases between them.

This sequence was found in a man in his thirties or forties with Graves' hyperthyroidism. The rearrangement uses TRBV20-1 and TRBJ1-5; D is uncertain. Sequencing was done on a sample of blood. The CDR3 bases are TGCAGTGCTAGAGCCTGGGTTGAACAGCCCCAGCATTTT. As protein: CSARAWVEQPQHF.